This TCR beta chain was captured in a study of shared clonotypes between healthy human individuals. At the level of the study: For every donor, three CD4 naive, three CD4 memory, two CD8 naive and one CD8 memory plates were used. Findings and caveats of the study: The study generally estimated greater richness for naive than memory subsets.

In the original analysis: ImmunoSEQ output lacked quality scores and full-length reads, limiting matched filtering. Here immunoSEQ multiplex PCR was the method, and the copy in TCRdb shows in-frame clones only, minus some. V and J calls and clone size are those listed in that table; D and trimming were worked out from the DNA. This sample carries nearly 600,000 clones, around 95% of them seen once, and the ten largest clones take about 0.11%. CD8 cells regarded as naive lacked CD45RO, were positively chosen for CCR7, and omitted terminally differentiated effector memory CD45RA+ cells. Only Caucasian adults living in Nashville, Tennessee served as donors. CDR3 length: 14 amino acids. V was clipped by 0 bases and J by 5 bases; unmatched bases: 2. CDR1 SGDLS and CDR2 YYNGEE come from the germline V gene. This clone has a single count. Its matching antigen is unknown.

Sequencing input: naive CD8+ T cells sorted from blood. The V call is TRBV9, the J call TRBJ2-3, with 8 bases fitting TRBD2. This TCR derives from a woman younger than 45 in good health. The CDR3, as DNA: TGTGCCAGCAGCGTAGAAAGCGGGAGAGATACGCAGTATTTT. Protein: CASSVESGRDTQYF. The full variable domain, with the rest looked up from reference TRBV9 and TRBJ2-3, is DSGVTQTPKHLITATGQRVTLRCSPRSGDLSVYWYQQSLDQGLQFLIQYYNGEERAKGNILERFSAQQFPDLHSELNLSSLELGDSALYFCASSVESGRDTQYFGPGTRLTVL.